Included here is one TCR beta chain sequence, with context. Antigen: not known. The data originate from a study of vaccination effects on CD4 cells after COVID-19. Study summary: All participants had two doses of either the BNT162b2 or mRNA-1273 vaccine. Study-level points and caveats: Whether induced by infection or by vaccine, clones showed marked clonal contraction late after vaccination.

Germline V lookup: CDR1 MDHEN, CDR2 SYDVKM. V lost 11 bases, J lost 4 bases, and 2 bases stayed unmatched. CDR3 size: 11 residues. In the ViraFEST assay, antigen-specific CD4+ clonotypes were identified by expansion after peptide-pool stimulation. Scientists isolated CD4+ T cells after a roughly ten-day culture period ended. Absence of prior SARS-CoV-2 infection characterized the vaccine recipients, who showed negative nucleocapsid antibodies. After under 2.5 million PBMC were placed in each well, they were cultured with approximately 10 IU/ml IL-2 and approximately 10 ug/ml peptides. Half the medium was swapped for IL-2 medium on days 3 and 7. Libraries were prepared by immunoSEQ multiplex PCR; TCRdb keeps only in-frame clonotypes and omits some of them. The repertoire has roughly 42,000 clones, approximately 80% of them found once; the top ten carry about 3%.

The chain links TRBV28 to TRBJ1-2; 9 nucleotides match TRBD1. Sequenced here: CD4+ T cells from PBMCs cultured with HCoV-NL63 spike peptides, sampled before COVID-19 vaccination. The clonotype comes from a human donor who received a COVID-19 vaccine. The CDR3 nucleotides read TGTGCCGGGACAGGGTCCTATGGCTACACCTTC. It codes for CAGTGSYGYTF.